This T cell receptor beta chain was recorded in a study of CD8+ T cells in alopecia areata. cDNA serving as the sequencing template came from extracted, reverse transcribed RNA. Using immunoSEQ multiplex PCR, the repertoire was profiled, and TCRdb retains in-frame clones only, with some absent. The sample has under 200,000 clones; less than 80% are singletons. Treatment of the sample: oral pan-JAK inhibitor, 5-10 mg twice daily. The CDR3 covers 14 residues. Unmatched junction bases numbered 6, after V lost 1 base and J lost 9 bases. Germline CDR1 MGHRA, CDR2 YSYEKL. This chain uses TRBV4-1 with TRBJ2-5, with 9 nucleotides matching TRBD2. The sequencing here drew on CD4+ T cells sorted from blood, taken at week 24, from a patient treated with tofacitinib. This TCR came from a human donor with alopecia areata. Written as DNA, the CDR3 is TGCGCCAGCAGCCAAGGGCTAGCGGGGACATCCCAGTACTTC. Amino acid sequence: CASSQGLAGTSQYF.